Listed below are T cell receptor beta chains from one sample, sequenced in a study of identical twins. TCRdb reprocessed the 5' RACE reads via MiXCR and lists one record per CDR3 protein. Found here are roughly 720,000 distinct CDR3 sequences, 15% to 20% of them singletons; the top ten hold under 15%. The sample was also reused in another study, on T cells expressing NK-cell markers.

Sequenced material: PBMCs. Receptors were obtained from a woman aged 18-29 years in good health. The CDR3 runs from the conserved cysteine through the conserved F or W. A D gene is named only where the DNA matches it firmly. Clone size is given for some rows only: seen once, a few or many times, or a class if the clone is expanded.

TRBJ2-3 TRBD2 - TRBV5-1 CASSHWTSGATDTQYF TGCGCCAGCAGCCATTGGACTAGCGGGGCCACAGATACGCAGTATTTT
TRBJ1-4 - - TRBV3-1 CASRGTSGHEKLFF TGTGCCAGCAGGGGGACAAGCGGTCATGAAAAACTGTTTTTT
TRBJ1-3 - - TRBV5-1 CASKSEGNTIYF TGCGCCAGCAAATCCGAGGGAAACACCATATATTTT
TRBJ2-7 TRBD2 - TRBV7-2 CASSPSGAGVGSYEQYF TGTGCCAGCAGCCCCAGTGGAGCGGGAGTAGGCTCCTACGAGCAGTACTTC
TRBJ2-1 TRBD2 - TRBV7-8 CASSFLYSGRVNEQFF TGTGCCAGCAGCTTTCTTTATAGCGGGAGGGTTAATGAGCAGTTCTTC
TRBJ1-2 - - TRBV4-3 CASSQVQQKNYGYTF TGCGCCAGCAGCCAAGTCCAGCAAAAGAACTATGGCTACACCTTC
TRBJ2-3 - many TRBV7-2 CASSLTDTGDTQYF TGTGCCAGCAGCTTAACTGATACGGGAGATACGCAGTATTTT
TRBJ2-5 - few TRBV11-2 CASSSTAMGQETQYF TGTGCCAGCAGCTCAACGGCGATGGGGCAAGAGACCCAGTACTTC
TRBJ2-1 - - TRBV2 CASSEDLRNEQFF TGTGCCAGCAGTGAAGACTTACGCAATGAGCAGTTCTTC
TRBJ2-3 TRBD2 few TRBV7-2 CASSLGGSLGDTQYF TGTGCCAGCAGCCTGGGCGGGAGTCTGGGGGATACGCAGTATTTT
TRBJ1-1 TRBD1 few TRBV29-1 CSVGGQGLNTEAFF TGCAGCGTTGGGGGACAGGGGCTGAACACTGAAGCTTTCTTT
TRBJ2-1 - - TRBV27 CASTLGDEQFF TGTGCCAGCACTCTGGGTGATGAGCAGTTCTTC
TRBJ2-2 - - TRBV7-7 CASSPSVNTGELFF TGTGCCAGCAGCCCGAGCGTGAACACCGGGGAGCTGTTTTTT
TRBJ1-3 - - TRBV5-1 CASSRTEENTIYF TGCGCCAGCAGCAGGACCGAGGAAAACACCATATATTTT
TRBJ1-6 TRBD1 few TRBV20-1 CSAKGQNNSPLHF TGCAGTGCGAAGGGACAGAATAATTCACCCCTCCACTTT
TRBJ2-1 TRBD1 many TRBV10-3 CAISDVHTGDGNEQFF TGTGCCATCAGTGATGTCCACACAGGGGACGGCAATGAGCAGTTCTTC
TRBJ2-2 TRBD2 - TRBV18 CASSPPIAGGRHTGELFF TGTGCCAGCTCACCACCAATAGCGGGAGGAAGACACACCGGGGAGCTGTTTTTT
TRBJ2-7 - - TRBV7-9 CASSFPGRIYEQYF TGTGCCAGCAGCTTTCCGGGACGGATCTACGAGCAGTACTTC
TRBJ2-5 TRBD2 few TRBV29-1 CSHTAGLDQETQYF TGCAGTCACACGGCGGGACTAGATCAAGAGACCCAGTACTTC
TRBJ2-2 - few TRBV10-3 CAINGLGSGELFF TGTGCCATCAACGGACTCGGCAGCGGGGAGCTGTTTTTT
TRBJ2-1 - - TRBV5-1 CASSLARDYGQFF TGCGCCAGCAGCTTGGCCCGGGATTACGGGCAGTTCTTC
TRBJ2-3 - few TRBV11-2 CASSLEIGEDTQYF TGTGCCAGCAGCTTAGAAATCGGCGAAGATACGCAGTATTTT
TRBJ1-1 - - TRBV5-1 CASSLARAGYTEAFF TGCGCCAGCAGCTTGGCCAGGGCTGGGTACACTGAAGCTTTCTTT
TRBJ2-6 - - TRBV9 CASSVGRAGANVLTF TGTGCCAGCAGCGTAGGGAGGGCTGGGGCCAACGTCCTGACTTTC
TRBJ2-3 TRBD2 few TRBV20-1 CSARLAGVRDTQYF TGCAGTGCTAGGCTAGCGGGAGTGAGAGATACGCAGTATTTT
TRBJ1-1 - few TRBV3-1 CASSPTWGFGTEAFF TGTGCCAGCAGCCCAACTTGGGGGTTTGGCACTGAAGCTTTCTTT
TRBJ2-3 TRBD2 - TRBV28 CASSLLRGGLSDTQYF TGTGCCAGCAGTTTATTGCGGGGGGGCCTATCAGATACGCAGTATTTT
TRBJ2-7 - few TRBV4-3 CASSLALRGDEQYF TGCGCCAGCAGCCTAGCCCTTAGGGGCGATGAGCAGTACTTC
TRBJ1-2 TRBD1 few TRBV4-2 CASSHGTGAGYTF TGTGCCAGCAGCCACGGGACAGGGGCTGGCTACACCTTC
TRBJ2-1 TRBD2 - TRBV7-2 CASSLAPAGAAGRGNEQFF TGTGCCAGCAGCTTAGCTCCAGCGGGAGCGGCCGGGCGAGGGAATGAGCAGTTCTTC
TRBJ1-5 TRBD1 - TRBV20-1 CSAGTGVGQPQHF TGCAGTGCTGGGACAGGGGTAGGGCAGCCCCAGCATTTT
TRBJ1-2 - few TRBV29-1 CSVDPTQGGYGYTF TGCAGCGTTGACCCCACACAGGGTGGCTATGGCTACACCTTC
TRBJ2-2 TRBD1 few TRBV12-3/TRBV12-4 CASTRGGGGELFF TGTGCCAGCACCCGAGGGGGCGGCGGGGAGCTGTTTTTT
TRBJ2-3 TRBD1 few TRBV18 CASSPPGQRDTQYF TGTGCCAGCTCACCCCCGGGACAGAGGGATACGCAGTATTTT
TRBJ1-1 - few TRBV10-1 CASRKTGFAEAFF TGCGCCAGCAGAAAAACAGGGTTCGCTGAAGCTTTCTTT
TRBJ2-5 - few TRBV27 CASSPYPGGPETQYF TGTGCCAGCAGTCCTTATCCCGGAGGGCCGGAGACCCAGTACTTC
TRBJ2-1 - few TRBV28 CASSFSGSGINEQFF TGTGCCAGCAGTTTTAGTGGTAGCGGTATCAATGAGCAGTTCTTC
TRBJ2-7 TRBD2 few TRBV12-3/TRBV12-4 CASRYLAGDYEQYF TGTGCCAGCAGGTATCTAGCGGGGGACTACGAGCAGTACTTC
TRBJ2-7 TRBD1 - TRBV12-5 CASGLDRGAYEQYF TGTGCTAGTGGTTTGGACAGGGGGGCCTACGAGCAGTACTTC
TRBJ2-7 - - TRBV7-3 CASSRGQRGSEQYF TGTGCCAGCAGCCGTGGGCAGAGGGGCTCCGAGCAGTACTTC
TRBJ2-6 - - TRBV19 CASTQDSLSGANVLTF TGTGCCAGTACCCAGGACAGTCTCTCTGGGGCCAACGTCCTGACTTTC